What follows is one T cell receptor (beta chain) and its context. Clones were sequenced by immunoSEQ multiplex PCR, and TCRdb holds only the in-frame ones, with some missing. The table includes fewer than 1.8 million clones, approximately 98.5% detected once. This record comes from a study of shared clonotypes between healthy human individuals. The CDR3 is 14 residues long. With V trimmed by 5 bases and J by 4 bases, 4 bases remained unmatched. The V gene's germline CDR1 is LNHDA and CDR2 SQIVND (reference sequence). The rearrangement uses TRBV19 and TRBJ2-1; 8 nucleotides agree with TRBD2. Sequencing used naive CD4+ T cells sorted from blood. Subset described: CD45RA+ positively selected. This sequence was found in a man aged 25-45 years in good health. The CDR3 DNA follows: TGTGCCAGTAGTCCGGGACTAGGGTACAATGAGCAGTTCTTC. Its protein product is CASSPGLGYNEQFF. Full variable domain (remainder filled in from reference TRBV19 and TRBJ2-1): DGGITQSPKYLFRKEGQNVTLSCEQNLNHDAMYWYRQDPGQGLRLIYYSQIVNDFQKGDIAEGYSVSREKKESFPLTVTSAQKNPTAFYLCASSPGLGYNEQFFGPGTRLTVL.